This T cell receptor (beta chain) was documented in a study of radiation and T cells in renal cell carcinoma (dated by TCRdb to 2019 to 2021). About the investigation overall: The samples were drawn from a clinical trial, where primary renal cell carcinomas were treated with 15 Gy of stereotactic body radiation therapy and then removed by nephrectomy 4 weeks afterward. A total of around 50 samples underwent TCR beta sequencing, made up of about 26 tumors and around 27 peripheral blood samples. A total of approximately 4 million unique CDR3 nucleotide sequences, encoding 2,500,000 or so unique CDR3 amino acid sequences, were found across all 50 or so samples.

The paper as a whole reports these results and caveats: Top tumor clonotypes rose in blood from baseline to 2 weeks post-radiation, then contracted by 4 weeks, suggesting transient expansion of tumor-resident clones. The single-armed trial design could not address effects of radiation dose or scheduling on the TCR repertoire. Blood repertoire dynamics were not followed beyond 4 weeks after treatment. Because pretreatment tumor biopsies were not available, the study could not determine whether clonotypes were already present within the tumor at baseline.

TCR beta libraries were generated from genomic DNA with the immunoSEQ kit, following the manufacturer's recommendations. To prepare libraries, a first multiplex PCR with proprietary primers was run, followed by a second PCR that added unique barcodes, and a bead cleanup was done after each round. A positive control reaction and a negative control reaction, both provided in the kit, were run with every batch of samples. The final libraries underwent checking on an Agilent 4200 TapeStation D1000 ScreenTape, volumetric pooling, and quantification by qPCR. Sequencing was performed on an Illumina NextSeq500 using a MidOutput 150-cycle cartridge, with 156 Read1 cycles, 15 Index1 cycles, and the kit custom primers. The pooled library was loaded at 1.0 pM, and about 21% PhiX control was spiked in. Per the original workflow: Vendor-processed data were analyzed in R, with a clonotype defined as all T cells sharing the same CDR3 nucleotide sequence. For clone abundance analyses, frequencies were normalized to the 10,000 most abundant clones in each sample. Public T cell clones, averaging fewer than five per sample, were removed before analysis. Tumor-enriched clonotypes and baseline blood-enriched clonotypes were defined as those with an abundance difference of at least 32-fold between compartments. A beta-binomial differential abundance model was used to identify clonotypes that were expanded or contracted between blood time points. The Baroni-Urbani and Buser coefficient was used to measure tumor-blood repertoire similarity, and groups were compared with two-tailed Wilcoxon tests in R. The table was pulled from immuneACCESS by TCRdb, which kept in-frame rearrangements only. Such tables lose some clones; where checked, under half of the loss comes from unresolved V genes, and the rest has no known cause. V and J calls and clone size are given by that table; D and trimming were obtained from the DNA. The sample records just over 150,000 clones, roughly 90% of which are singletons. 10% to 15% of the sample lies in the top ten.

The time point label on this specimen signifies: blood 2 weeks post-SBRT. The treatment or condition label, as the study defines it: 15 Gy SBRT to primary tumor, nephrectomy 4 weeks later. To follow tumor-enriched clonotypes, peripheral blood was collected serially from radiation-treated patients at baseline and again at 2 weeks and 4 weeks after SBRT. All patients had renal cell carcinoma with clear cell pathology. Genomic DNA for TCR sequencing was prepared using the QIAamp DNA Blood Mini Kit (Qiagen). Samples were included in the analyses only if all quality control checks were passed. In the case of this clone: No cognate antigen has been identified for it. No per-base quality is available; no much larger clone lies one base away.

The germline V and J ends show losses of 0 bases and 2 bases respectively, and no gene match explains 4 bases of the junction. The cysteine opens and the phenylalanine closes a CDR3 of 16 amino acids. The kept DNA is CDR3 alone, 48 bases in frame from the first base. For CDR1 and CDR2, the germline V gene lists LGHNT and FRNRAP. Sequencing was performed on blood, taken from a patient whose treatment included radiotherapy and nephrectomy. This receptor was obtained from a woman aged 50 to 65 with renal cell carcinoma. The V and J segments used are TRBV12-5 and TRBJ1-3, with 7 bases matching TRBD1. The CDR3 region reads CASGLVLDRAGNTIYF. The DNA sequence is as follows: TGTGCTAGTGGTTTGGTACTAGACAGGGCTGGAAACACCATATATTTT.